This T cell receptor (beta chain) was identified in a study of blood T cell repertoires in COVID-19. Study details: Italy, Spain and the United States were the sources of the convalescent and acute COVID-19 samples. T cells, B-cell-depleted T cells, or PBMCs provided the cDNA or gDNA that served as material.

V lost 7 bases and J lost 6; bases outside the gene matches: 11. CDR1 is MNHEY and CDR2 is SVGAGI in the germline V gene. The CDR3 loop spans 14 amino acids. Original handling: Estimated nucleated cell counts came from reference gene primer amplification. The repertoire was sequenced with immunoSEQ multiplex PCR; TCRdb's copy has only in-frame clones and lacks some. V and J calls and clone size follow that table, whereas D and trimming were derived from the DNA. The sample contains 370,000 or so clones, roughly four fifths of which appear only once. V gene TRBV6-5 combines with J gene TRBJ1-2; 7 positions agree with TRBD1. Input material: peripheral blood. This clonotype originated in a human donor with acute or convalescent COVID-19. The donor label of this sample is uncertain. CDR3 in amino acids: CASTDRWTGDGYTF. The CDR3, as DNA: TGTGCCAGCACGGATCGCTGGACAGGAGATGGCTACACCTTC.